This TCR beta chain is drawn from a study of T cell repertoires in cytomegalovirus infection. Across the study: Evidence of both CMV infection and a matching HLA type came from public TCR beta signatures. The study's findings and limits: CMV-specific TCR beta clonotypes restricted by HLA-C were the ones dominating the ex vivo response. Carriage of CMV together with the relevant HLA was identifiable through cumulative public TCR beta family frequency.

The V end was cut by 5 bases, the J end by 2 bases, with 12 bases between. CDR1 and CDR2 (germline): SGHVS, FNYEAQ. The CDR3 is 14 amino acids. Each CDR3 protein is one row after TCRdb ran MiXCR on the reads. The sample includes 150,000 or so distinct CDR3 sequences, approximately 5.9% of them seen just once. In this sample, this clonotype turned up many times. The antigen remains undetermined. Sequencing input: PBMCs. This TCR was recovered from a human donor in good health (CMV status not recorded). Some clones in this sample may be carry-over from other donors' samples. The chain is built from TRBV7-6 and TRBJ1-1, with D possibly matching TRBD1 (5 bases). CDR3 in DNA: TGTGCCAGCAGCCTCACGACAGACAACACTGAAGCTTTCTTT. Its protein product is CASSLTTDNTEAFF.